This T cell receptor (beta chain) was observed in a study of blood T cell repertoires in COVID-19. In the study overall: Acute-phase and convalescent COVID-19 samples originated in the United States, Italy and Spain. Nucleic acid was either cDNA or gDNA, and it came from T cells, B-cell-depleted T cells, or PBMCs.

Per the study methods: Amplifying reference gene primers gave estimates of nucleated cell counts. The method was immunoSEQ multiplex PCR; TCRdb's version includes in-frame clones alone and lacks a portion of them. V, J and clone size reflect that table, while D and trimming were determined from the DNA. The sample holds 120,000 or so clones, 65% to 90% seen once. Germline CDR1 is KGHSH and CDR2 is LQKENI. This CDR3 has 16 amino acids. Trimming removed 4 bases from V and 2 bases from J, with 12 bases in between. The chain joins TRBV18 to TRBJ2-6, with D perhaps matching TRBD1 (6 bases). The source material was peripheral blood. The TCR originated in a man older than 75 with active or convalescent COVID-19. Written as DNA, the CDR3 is TGTGCCAGCTCACGGCCTGAGGGGGCTGGGGCCAACGTCCTGACTTTC. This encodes CASSRPEGAGANVLTF.